This is a list of T cell receptor beta chains from one sample in a study of shared clonotypes between healthy human individuals. Assay: immunoSEQ multiplex PCR; the TCRdb copy retains only in-frame clones and omits some. The data hold about 1.4 million clones, with roughly 96% observed a single time. Sequenced material: naive CD4+ T cells sorted from blood. The source is a man aged 30 to 45 in good health. The CDR3 runs from the conserved cysteine through the conserved F or W. The size of a clone is reported for some rows only, either as once, few or many, or as a class for expanded clones.

clone size	J gene	V gene	CDR3 protein
few	TRBJ2-1	TRBV5-4	CASSPSAGSGEQFF
NA	TRBJ2-3	TRBV9	CASSVEVADTQYF
NA	TRBJ2-6	TRBV6-1	CASSELPSGANVLTF
NA	TRBJ2-2	TRBV9	CASSVGPSNTGELFF
NA	TRBJ2-7	TRBV14	CASSQDVSGFFRKNEQYF
NA	TRBJ2-7	TRBV11-3	CASSRTKGEQYF
NA	TRBJ2-7	TRBV25-1	CASSELPPRSEQYF
NA	TRBJ2-4	TRBV4-1	CASSQGGDLAKNIQYF
NA	TRBJ2-7	TRBV2	CASAEGQGGQKIAYEQYF
NA	TRBJ2-7	TRBV6-5	CASRGSSGYEQYF
NA	TRBJ2-7	TRBV5-4	CASSLMGQGGRDEQYF
NA	TRBJ1-5	TRBV25-1	CASSEFGGTGNQPQHF
once	TRBJ2-1	TRBV15	CATSLTRTYDEQFF
NA	TRBJ2-7	TRBV28	CASSLVAGNYEQYF
once	TRBJ2-1	TRBV4-3	CASSQESRPYNEQFF
NA	TRBJ2-3	TRBV18	CASSRGQGSTDTQYF
NA	TRBJ2-7	TRBV9	CASSVRTSSYEQYF
NA	TRBJ1-2	TRBV29-1	CSVARQGHYGYTF
NA	TRBJ2-7	TRBV6-5	CASSLTGDSYEQYF
NA	TRBJ1-1	TRBV5-4	CASSLEGEAFF
NA	TRBJ2-7	TRBV28	CASSFAGRRPYEQYF
NA	TRBJ2-3	TRBV10-3	CAITGRNTDTQYF
once	TRBJ2-2	TRBV7-9	CASSLRRREMTGELFF
NA	TRBJ1-1	TRBV5-1	CASSLDVGPNTEAFF
NA	TRBJ2-2	TRBV19	CASMRTSGNTGELFF
NA	TRBJ2-1	TRBV5-6	CASSLYRFNEQFF
NA	TRBJ2-3	TRBV10-3	CAISTPLSGRGSTDTQYF
NA	TRBJ2-1	TRBV5-1	CASSLSVEQFF
NA	TRBJ2-7	TRBV7-9	CASSKGQHYEQYF
NA	TRBJ2-5	TRBV15	CATSRTPVAREGWTQYF